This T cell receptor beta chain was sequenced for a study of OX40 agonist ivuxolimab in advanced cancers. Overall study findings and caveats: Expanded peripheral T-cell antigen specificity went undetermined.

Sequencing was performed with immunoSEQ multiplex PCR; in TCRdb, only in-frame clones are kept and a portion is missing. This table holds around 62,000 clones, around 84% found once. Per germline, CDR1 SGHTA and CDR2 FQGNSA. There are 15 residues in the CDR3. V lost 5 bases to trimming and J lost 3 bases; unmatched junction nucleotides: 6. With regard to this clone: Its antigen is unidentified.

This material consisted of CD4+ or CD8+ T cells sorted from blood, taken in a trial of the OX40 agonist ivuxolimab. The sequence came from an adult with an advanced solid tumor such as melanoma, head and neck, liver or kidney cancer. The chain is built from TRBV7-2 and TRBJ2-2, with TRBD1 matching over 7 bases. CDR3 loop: CASSRNGQDTGELFF. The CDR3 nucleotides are TGTGCCAGCAGCCGTAACGGACAGGACACCGGGGAGCTGTTTTTT.